Sequencing of this TCR beta chain was carried out in a study of blood T cells in healthy people across ages. Sample-barcoded 5' priming and a J-beta primer mix drove a second PCR of about 6 to 12 cycles. TCRdb called the 5' RACE reads again in MiXCR, with one record for every CDR3 protein. The sample records fewer than 800,000 distinct CDR3 sequences, roughly 20% being singletons. Looked up from germline, CDR1 is MNHNY and CDR2 is SVGAGI (reference sequence). This CDR3 contains 14 residues. V was trimmed by 2 bases and J by 1 base, leaving 6 bases between them. This clonotype was picked up a small number of times.

This rearrangement joins TRBV6-6 to TRBJ2-1; D is uncertain. Sequences were obtained from blood. This clonotype originated in a man between 65 and 85 years old in good health. DNA for the CDR3: TGTGCCAGCAGTTACGGGGTGTCCTACAATGAGCAGTTCTTC. Translation: CASSYGVSYNEQFF.